One sample yielded the 9 T cell receptor beta chains listed below, sequenced in a study of control samples from healthy donors and cancer patients. This table comes from immunoSEQ multiplex PCR, and its TCRdb copy is limited to in-frame clones, with some not included. The sample has some 120,000 clones; just over 90% are singletons. Sequencing was carried out using PBMCs. The receptor set was obtained from a man in his forties or fifties with head and neck cancer.

The CDR3 bases are TGCGCCAGCGGGGACACTCCTAACTATGGCTACACCTTC. Translating it yields CASGDTPNYGYTF. The chain uses TRBV5-1 and TRBJ1-2; weak D call: TRBD1 (6 bases). Germline V gives CDR1 SGHRS, CDR2 YFSETQ. V lost 7 bases and J 0 bases, leaving 10 bases between the germline ends. The CDR3 consists of 13 residues.

The V gene is TRBV24-1, the J gene TRBJ1-2; 7 nucleotides align to TRBD1. The CDR3 spans 14 residues. J gave up 2 bases and V 5 bases, and 4 bases lay outside the gene matches. Germline CDR1 and CDR2: KGHDR and SFDVKD. CDR3 sequence (DNA): TGTGCCACCAGTGGCGTGACAGGGAACTATGGCTACACCTTC. Protein product: CATSGVTGNYGYTF.

The CDR3 region is CASSFGRGDYNEQFF. In DNA form, the CDR3 reads TGTGCCAGCAGCTTTGGCAGGGGGGACTACAATGAGCAGTTCTTC. The rearrangement links TRBV5-5 to TRBJ2-1, with D perhaps TRBD1 (7 bases). Germline lookup yields CDR1 SGHKS and CDR2 YYEKEE (reference sequence). V was clipped by 2 bases and J by 3 bases, with 12 bases between them. The length of the CDR3 is 15 residues.

V usage is TRBV6-1 and J usage is TRBJ2-7; the D is unclear. V shed 2 bases and J shed 5 bases, with 13 bases lying between them. CDR3 length: 14 residues. Germline V gene sequence: CDR1 MNHNS, CDR2 SASEGT. The CDR3 sequence is CASSEMGYIHEQYF. The CDR3 bases are TGTGCCAGCAGTGAAATGGGGTACATCCACGAGCAGTACTTC.

The chain joins TRBV2 to TRBJ2-3; 9 bases map to TRBD1. This CDR3 contains 16 residues. With V trimmed by 5 bases and J by 3 bases, 9 bases remained unmatched. Germline loops: CDR1 SNHLY, CDR2 FYNNEI. The CDR3 DNA sequence: TGTGCCAGCAGTACCCATGGACAGGGGAGGACAGATACGCAGTATTTT. It translates to CASSTHGQGRTDTQYF.

The CDR3 sequence is CSVGPGGRTNEKLFF. For the CDR3, the DNA is TGCAGCGTTGGCCCCGGGGGGAGGACTAATGAAAAACTGTTTTTT. V gene TRBV29-1 combines with J gene TRBJ1-4; maybe TRBD1 (5 bases). Germline V gene data show CDR1 as SQVTM and CDR2 as ANQGSEA. Trimming cost V 4 bases and J 2 bases, with 14 bases left between them. This CDR3 is built from 15 residues. The variable domain in full, completed from reference TRBV29-1 and TRBJ1-4, reads SAVISQKPSRDICQRGTSLTIQCQVDSQVTMMFWYRQQPGQSLTLIATANQGSEATYESGFVIDKFPISRPNLTFSTLTVSNMSPEDSSIYLCSVGPGGRTNEKLFFGSGTQLSVL.

The chain joins TRBV6-5 to TRBJ1-2; D might be TRBD1 (5 bases). The CDR3 covers 12 residues. Germline CDR1 and CDR2: MNHEY and SVGAGI. Deletions cut 8 bases from V and 8 bases from J, with 15 bases between. The CDR3 region has the DNA TGTGCCAGCGGCGACAGAGGGAGAGGCTACACCTTC. Protein product: CASGDRGRGYTF.

The V call is TRBV30, the J call TRBJ2-7, with 7 positions matching TRBD2. Germline V gene lookup returns CDR1 GTSNPN and CDR2 SVGIG (reference sequence). CDR3 size: 15 residues. Trimming removed 2 bases from V and 0 bases from J; junction bases left unmatched: 7. This CDR3 is CAWSLIGGSSYEQYF. The CDR3 DNA reads TGTGCCTGGAGTCTCATCGGGGGGAGCTCCTACGAGCAGTACTTC. The full variable domain, in which reference TRBV30 and TRBJ2-7 provide the parts outside the CDR3, is SQTIHQWPATLVQPVGSPLSLECTVEGTSNPNLYWYRQAAGRGLQLLFYSVGIGQISSEVPQNLSASRPQDRQFILSSKKLLLSDSGFYLCAWSLIGGSSYEQYFGPGTRLTVT.

This chain uses TRBV6-5 with TRBJ1-6; 7 nucleotides match TRBD1. Germline assignment: CDR1 MNHEY and CDR2 SVGAGI. The CDR3 extends over 15 amino acids. V dropped 5 bases and J dropped 6; count of bases not matched to a gene: 7. CDR3 nucleotides: TGTGCCAGCAGTCGAATGGGACAGTCTAATTCACCCCTCCACTTT. Residues: CASSRMGQSNSPLHF.